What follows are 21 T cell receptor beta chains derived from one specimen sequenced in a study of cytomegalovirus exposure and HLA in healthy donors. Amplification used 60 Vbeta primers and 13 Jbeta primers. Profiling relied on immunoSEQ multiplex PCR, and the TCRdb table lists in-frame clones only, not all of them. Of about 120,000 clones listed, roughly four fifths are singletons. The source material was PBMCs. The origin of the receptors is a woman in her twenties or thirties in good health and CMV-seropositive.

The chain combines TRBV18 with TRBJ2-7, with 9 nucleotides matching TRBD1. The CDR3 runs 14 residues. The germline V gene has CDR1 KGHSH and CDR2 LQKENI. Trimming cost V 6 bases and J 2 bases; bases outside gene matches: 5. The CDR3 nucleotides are TGTGCCAGCTCGCCCTGGGACAGGGCCTACGAGCAGTACTTC. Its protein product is CASSPWDRAYEQYF.

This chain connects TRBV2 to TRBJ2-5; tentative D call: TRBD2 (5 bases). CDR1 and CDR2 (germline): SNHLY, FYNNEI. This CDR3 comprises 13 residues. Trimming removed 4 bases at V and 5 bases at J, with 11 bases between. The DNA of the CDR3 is TGTGCCAGCAGTGTTGGAGGCTGGGAGACCCAGTACTTC. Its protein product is CASSVGGWETQYF.

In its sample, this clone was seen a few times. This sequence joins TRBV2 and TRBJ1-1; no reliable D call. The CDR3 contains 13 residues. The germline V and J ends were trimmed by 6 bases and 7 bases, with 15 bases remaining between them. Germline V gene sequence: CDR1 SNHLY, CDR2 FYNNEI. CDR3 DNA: TGTGCCAGCAGACTCACAGTGAATGGTGAAGCTTTCTTT. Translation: CASRLTVNGEAFF.

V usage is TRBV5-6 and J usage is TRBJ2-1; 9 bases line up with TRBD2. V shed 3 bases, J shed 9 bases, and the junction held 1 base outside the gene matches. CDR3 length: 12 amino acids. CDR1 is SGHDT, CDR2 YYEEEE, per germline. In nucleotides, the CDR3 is TGTGCCAGCAGCTCACTAGCGGGTGAGCAGTTCTTC. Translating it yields CASSSLAGEQFF. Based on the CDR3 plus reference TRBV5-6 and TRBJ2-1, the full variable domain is DAGVTQSPTHLIKTRGQQVTLRCSPKSGHDTVSWYQQALGQGPQFIFQYYEEEERQRGNFPDRFSGHQFPNYSSELNVNALLLGDSALYLCASSSLAGEQFFGPGTRLTVL.

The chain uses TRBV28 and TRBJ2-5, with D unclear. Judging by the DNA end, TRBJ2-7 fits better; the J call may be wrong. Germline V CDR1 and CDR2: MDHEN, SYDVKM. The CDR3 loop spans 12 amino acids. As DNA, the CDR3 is TGTGCCACCTCCCAACCCCCCCTCGAGCAGTACTTC. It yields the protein CATSQPPLEQYF.

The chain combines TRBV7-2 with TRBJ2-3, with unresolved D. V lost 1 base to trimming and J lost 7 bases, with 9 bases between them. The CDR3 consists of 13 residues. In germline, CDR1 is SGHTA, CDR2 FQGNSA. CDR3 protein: CASSLDWQNTQYF. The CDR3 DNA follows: TGTGCCAGCAGCTTAGATTGGCAGAATACGCAGTATTTT. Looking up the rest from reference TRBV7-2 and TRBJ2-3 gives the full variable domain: GAGVSQSPSNKVTEKGKDVELRCDPISGHTALYWYRQSLGQGLEFLIYFQGNSAPDKSGLPSDRFSAERTGGSVSTLTIQRTQQEDSAVYLCASSLDWQNTQYFGPGTRLTVL.

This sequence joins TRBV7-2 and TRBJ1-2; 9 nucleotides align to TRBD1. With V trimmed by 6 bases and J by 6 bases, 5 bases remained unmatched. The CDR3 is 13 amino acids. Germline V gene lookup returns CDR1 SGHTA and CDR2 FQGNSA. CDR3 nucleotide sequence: TGTGCCAGCAGACAGGGGGCTTTGGATGGCTACACCTTC. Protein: CASRQGALDGYTF.

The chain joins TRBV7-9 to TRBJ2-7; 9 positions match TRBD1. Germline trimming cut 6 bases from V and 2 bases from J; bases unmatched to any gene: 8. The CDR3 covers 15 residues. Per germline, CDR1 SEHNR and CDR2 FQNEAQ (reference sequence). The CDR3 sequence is CASSNTGGETYEQYF. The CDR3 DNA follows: TGTGCCAGCAGTAATACAGGGGGCGAAACCTACGAGCAGTACTTC.

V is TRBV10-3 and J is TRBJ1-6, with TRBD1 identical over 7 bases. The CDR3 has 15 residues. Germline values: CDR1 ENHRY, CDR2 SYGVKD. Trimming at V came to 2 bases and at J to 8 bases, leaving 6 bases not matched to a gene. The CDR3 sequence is CAISEETGLYSPLHF. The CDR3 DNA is TGTGCCATCAGTGAGGAGACAGGGCTTTATTCACCCCTCCACTTT.

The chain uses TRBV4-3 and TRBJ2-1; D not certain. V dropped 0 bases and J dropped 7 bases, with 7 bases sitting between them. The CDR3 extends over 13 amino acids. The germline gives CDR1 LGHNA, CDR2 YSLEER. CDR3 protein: CASSQEWSNEQFF. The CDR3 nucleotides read TGCGCCAGCAGCCAAGAATGGAGTAATGAGCAGTTCTTC.

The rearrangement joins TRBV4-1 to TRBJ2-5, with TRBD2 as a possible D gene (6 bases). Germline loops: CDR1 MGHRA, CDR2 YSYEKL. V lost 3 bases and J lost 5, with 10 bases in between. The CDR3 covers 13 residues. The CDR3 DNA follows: TGCGCCAGCAGCCAGATAGGAGGGGAGACCCAGTACTTC. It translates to CASSQIGGETQYF.

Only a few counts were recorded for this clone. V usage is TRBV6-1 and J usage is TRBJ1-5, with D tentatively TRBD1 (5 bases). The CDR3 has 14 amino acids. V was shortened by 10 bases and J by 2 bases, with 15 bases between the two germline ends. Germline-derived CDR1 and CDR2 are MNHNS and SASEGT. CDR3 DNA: TGTGCCACCACACAGGTGGTGGGCAATCAGCCCCAGCATTTT. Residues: CATTQVVGNQPQHF.

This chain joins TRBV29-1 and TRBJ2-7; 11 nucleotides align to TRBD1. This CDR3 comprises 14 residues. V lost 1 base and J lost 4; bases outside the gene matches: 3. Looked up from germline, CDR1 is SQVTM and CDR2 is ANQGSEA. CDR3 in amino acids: CSVEGGTGGYEQYF. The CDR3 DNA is TGCAGCGTTGAAGGGGGGACAGGGGGTTACGAGCAGTACTTC.

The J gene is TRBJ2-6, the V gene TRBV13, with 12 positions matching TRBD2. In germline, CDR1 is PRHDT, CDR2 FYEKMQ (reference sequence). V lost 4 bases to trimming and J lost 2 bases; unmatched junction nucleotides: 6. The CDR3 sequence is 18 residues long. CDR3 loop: CASSSSTSGGTGANVLTF. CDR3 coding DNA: TGTGCCAGCAGCTCCTCAACTAGCGGGGGGACTGGGGCCAACGTCCTGACTTTC.

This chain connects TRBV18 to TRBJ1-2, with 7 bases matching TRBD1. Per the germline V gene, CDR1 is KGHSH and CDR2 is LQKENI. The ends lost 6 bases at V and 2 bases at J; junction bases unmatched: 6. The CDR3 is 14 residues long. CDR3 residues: CASSHGQANYGYTF. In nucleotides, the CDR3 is TGTGCCAGCTCTCATGGACAGGCGAACTATGGCTACACCTTC.

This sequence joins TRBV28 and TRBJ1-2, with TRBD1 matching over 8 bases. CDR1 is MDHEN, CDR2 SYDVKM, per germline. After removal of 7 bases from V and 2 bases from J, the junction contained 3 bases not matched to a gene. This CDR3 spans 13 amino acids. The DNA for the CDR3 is TGTGCCAGCAACCGACAGGGGAACTATGGCTACACCTTC. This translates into CASNRQGNYGYTF.

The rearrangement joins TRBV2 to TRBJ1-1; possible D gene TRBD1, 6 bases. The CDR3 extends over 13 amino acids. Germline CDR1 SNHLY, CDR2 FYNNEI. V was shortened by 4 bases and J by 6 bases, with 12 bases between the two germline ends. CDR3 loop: CASSAGVGAEAFF. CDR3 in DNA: TGTGCCAGCAGTGCAGGGGTCGGGGCTGAAGCTTTCTTT.

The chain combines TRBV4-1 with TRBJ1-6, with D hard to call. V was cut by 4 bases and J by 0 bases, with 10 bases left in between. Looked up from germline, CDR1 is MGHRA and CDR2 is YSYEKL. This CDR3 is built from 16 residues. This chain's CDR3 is CASSPGWSSYNSPLHF. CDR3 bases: TGCGCCAGCAGCCCCGGTTGGAGCTCCTATAATTCACCCCTCCACTTT.

The CDR3 reads CASSHPRAGRTDTQYF. CDR3 DNA sequence: TGTGCCAGCAGCCACCCTCGGGCAGGGAGGACAGATACGCAGTATTTT. The rearrangement joins TRBV4-2 to TRBJ2-3; a possible D gene is TRBD2 (6 bases). Germline V gives CDR1 LGHNA, CDR2 YNFKEQ. The CDR3 consists of 16 residues. With 3 bases removed from V and 3 bases from J, the gap between germline ends came to 16 bases.

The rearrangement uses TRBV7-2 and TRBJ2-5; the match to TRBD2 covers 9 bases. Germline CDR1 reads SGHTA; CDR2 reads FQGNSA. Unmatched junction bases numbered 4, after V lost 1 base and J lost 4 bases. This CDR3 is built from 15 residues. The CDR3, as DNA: TGTGCCAGCAGCTTAGTGCGGGGGGGCAGAGAGACCCAGTACTTC. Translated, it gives CASSLVRGGRETQYF. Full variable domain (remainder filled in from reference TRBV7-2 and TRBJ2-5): GAGVSQSPSNKVTEKGKDVELRCDPISGHTALYWYRQSLGQGLEFLIYFQGNSAPDKSGLPSDRFSAERTGGSVSTLTIQRTQQEDSAVYLCASSLVRGGRETQYFGPGTRLLVL.

DNA for the CDR3: TGTGCCAGCAGCTTGCCGGGACAGCTTCTACCTTTAACGTATGGCTACACCTTC. It encodes CASSLPGQLLPLTYGYTF. The V and J genes are TRBV5-8 and TRBJ1-2; TRBD1 matches at 7 bases. This CDR3 comprises 18 residues. The germline V gene has CDR1 SGHTS and CDR2 YDEGEE. The V gene end was trimmed by 1 base and the J gene end by 5 bases; junction bases not matched to a gene: 17.